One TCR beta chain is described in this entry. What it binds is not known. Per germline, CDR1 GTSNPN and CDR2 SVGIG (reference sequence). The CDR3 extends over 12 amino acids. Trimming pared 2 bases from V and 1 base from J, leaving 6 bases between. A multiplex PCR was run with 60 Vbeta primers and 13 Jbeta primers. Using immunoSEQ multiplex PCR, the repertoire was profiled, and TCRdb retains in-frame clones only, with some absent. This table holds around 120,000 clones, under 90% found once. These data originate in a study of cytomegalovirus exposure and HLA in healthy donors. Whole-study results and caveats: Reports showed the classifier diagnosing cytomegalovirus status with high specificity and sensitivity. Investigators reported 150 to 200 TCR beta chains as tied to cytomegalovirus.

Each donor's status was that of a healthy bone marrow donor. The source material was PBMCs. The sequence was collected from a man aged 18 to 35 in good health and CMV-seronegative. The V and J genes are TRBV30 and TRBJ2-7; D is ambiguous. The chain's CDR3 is CAWSHSSYEQYF. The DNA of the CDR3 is TGTGCCTGGAGTCATTCATCCTACGAGCAGTACTTC.